This T cell receptor beta chain came from a study of blood T cells in healthy people across ages. The CDR3 totals 17 residues. Germline V lookup: CDR1 SGHTA, CDR2 FQGNSA. V lost 2 bases, J lost 1 base, and 14 bases lay in between. A J-beta primer mix and a sample-barcoded 5' primer were used in a second PCR of roughly 7 to 12 cycles. TCRdb recomputed calls from the 5' RACE reads with MiXCR, one row per CDR3 protein. Among around 850,000 distinct CDR3 sequences listed, about 36% were seen once. This sequence was found in a man aged 18 to 30 in good health. The chain uses TRBV7-2 and TRBJ2-2; D is tentatively TRBD1 or TRBD2 (5 bases each). Sample: blood. CDR3 region: CASSLLVGRGNTGELFF. Here the CDR3 DNA reads TGTGCCAGCAGCTTACTAGTGGGACGGGGGAACACCGGGGAGCTGTTTTTT.